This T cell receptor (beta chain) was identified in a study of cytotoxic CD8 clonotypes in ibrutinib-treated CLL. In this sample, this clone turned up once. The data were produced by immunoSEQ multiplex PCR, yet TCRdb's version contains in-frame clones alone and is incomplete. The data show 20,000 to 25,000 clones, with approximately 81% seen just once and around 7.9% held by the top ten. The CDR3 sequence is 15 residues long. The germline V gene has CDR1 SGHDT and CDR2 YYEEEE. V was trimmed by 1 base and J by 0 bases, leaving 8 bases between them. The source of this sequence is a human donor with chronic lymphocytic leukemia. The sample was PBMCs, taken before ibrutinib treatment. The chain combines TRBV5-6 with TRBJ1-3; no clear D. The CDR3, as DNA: TGTGCCAGCAGCTTGAGGCAGTTCTCTGGAAACACCATATATTTT. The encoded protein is CASSLRQFSGNTIYF.